These T cell receptor beta chains were read from a single sample in a study of blood T cell repertoires in COVID-19. TCRdb's table, derived via immunoSEQ multiplex PCR, lists solely in-frame clones and lacks some. Of 200,000 to 250,000 clones listed, approximately 84% are singletons. Sequenced: peripheral blood. The receptors stem from a man aged 45-65 years with acute or convalescent COVID-19. Both conserved end residues are part of each CDR3. D genes are given only for firm matches. A clone size is listed for some rows: how often the clone was seen (once, few, many), or a class if it is expanded.

v_call	clone_size	j_call	d_call	cdr3_nt	cdr3_aa
TRBV7-9	NA	TRBJ2-1	TRBD2	TGTGCCAGCAGCTTAGTCAGTCGAGCGGGAGGCAGGGATGAGCAGTTCTTC	CASSLVSRAGGRDEQFF
TRBV28	NA	TRBJ1-3	NA	TGTGCCAGCACCCTGGGGGGTCTTGGAAACACCATATATTTT	CASTLGGLGNTIYF
TRBV18	NA	TRBJ2-7	NA	TGTGCCAGCTCACCACTACAGGGAAGGTCCTACGAGCAGTACTTC	CASSPLQGRSYEQYF
TRBV28	NA	TRBJ2-7	TRBD2	TGTGCCAGCAGTTATAGTGGGGGGGTGGAGCAGTACTTC	CASSYSGGVEQYF
TRBV5-1	once	TRBJ2-1	TRBD2	TGCGCCAGCAGCCAGAGCCCAGGGACTAGCGGGAGTGGTGAGCAGTTCTTC	CASSQSPGTSGSGEQFF
TRBV9	NA	TRBJ1-2	NA	TGTGCCAGCAGCGAGGGGGGGACGGGACGCCCGCATGGCTACACCTTC	CASSEGGTGRPHGYTF
TRBV5-6	NA	TRBJ2-7	NA	TGTGCCAGCAGCTTGGGCCAGGTTGGCTACGAGCAGTACTTC	CASSLGQVGYEQYF
TRBV7-3	NA	TRBJ1-2	TRBD1	TGTGCCAGCAGCTCGACAGGGTACGATGGCTACACCTTC	CASSSTGYDGYTF
TRBV2	NA	TRBJ2-7	TRBD1	TGTGCCAGCAGTGAATGGGGACAGGGGCGGGAGCAGTACTTC	CASSEWGQGREQYF
TRBV7-2	NA	TRBJ1-5	NA	TGTGCCAGCAGTTATAAAACAGGGTCAATCATGCCCCAGCATTTT	CASSYKTGSIMPQHF
TRBV19	NA	TRBJ2-1	TRBD2	TGTGCCAGTAGTCTAGCGGGAGCCTACAATGAGCAGTTCTTC	CASSLAGAYNEQFF
TRBV6-5	once	TRBJ2-1	NA	TGTGCCAGCAGAGGCTTAGCGACTGAGCAGTTCTTC	CASRGLATEQFF
TRBV29-1	NA	TRBJ1-1	TRBD1	TGCAGCACGGGACAGGGGGACACTGAAGCTTTCTTT	CSTGQGDTEAFF
TRBV3-1/TRBV3-2	NA	TRBJ1-6	NA	TGTGCCAGCAGCCAAGAGCCCCTAGTGAATTCACCCCTCCACTTT	CASSQEPLVNSPLHF
TRBV15	NA	TRBJ1-5	NA	TGTGCCACCAGAGGCGGGGGCGGTCAGCCCCAGCATTTT	CATRGGGGQPQHF
TRBV28	NA	TRBJ2-5	NA	TGTGCCAGCAGTTTAGTAGAATCCCAAGAGACCCAGTACTTC	CASSLVESQETQYF
TRBV12-3/TRBV12-4	NA	TRBJ2-1	TRBD2	TGTGCCGTGCAGGTGGCGGGGGGTGAGCAGTTCTTC	CAVQVAGGEQFF
TRBV6-5	NA	TRBJ2-7	TRBD1	TGTGCCAGCAGTAACCGGGACAGTCTCCACGAGCAGTACTTC	CASSNRDSLHEQYF
TRBV11-2	NA	TRBJ2-7	TRBD2	TGTGCCAGCAGCTTAGCCTCTAGCGGGGCGCAGTACTTC	CASSLASSGAQYF
TRBV15	NA	TRBJ2-1	NA	TGTGCCACCAGCAGTCTCCTGTACAATGAGCAGTTCTTC	CATSSLLYNEQFF
TRBV30	NA	TRBJ1-1	NA	TGTGCCTGGAACGGGTTTCGGGGTCCGAACACTGAAGCTTTCTTT	CAWNGFRGPNTEAFF
TRBV11-2	NA	TRBJ1-4	NA	TGTGCCAGCAGCTTGCTAGTTAATGAAAAACTGTTTTTT	CASSLLVNEKLFF
TRBV30	once	TRBJ1-2	NA	TGTGCCTGGAGAGAACAGGGCGTCGGTGGCTACACCTTC	CAWREQGVGGYTF
TRBV28	NA	TRBJ2-1	NA	TGTGCCAGCAGAGAGACTAGTGGCCACAATGAGCAGTTCTTC	CASRETSGHNEQFF
TRBV5-1	NA	TRBJ2-7	TRBD2	TGCGCCAGCAGCCCACAGGGCCTAGCGGGAACGAGTAGTAGCTCCTACGAGCAGTACTTC	CASSPQGLAGTSSSSYEQYF
TRBV5-6	NA	TRBJ1-5	NA	TGTGCCAGCAGCTTGATCAGGAAGAGCAATCAGCCCCAGCATTTT	CASSLIRKSNQPQHF
TRBV7-2	NA	TRBJ1-6	TRBD1	TGTGCCAGCAGCAAAGACAGGGCGAGCTCCTATAATTCACCCCTCCACTTT	CASSKDRASSYNSPLHF
TRBV5-1	NA	TRBJ2-2	NA	TGCGCCAGCAGCCTCGGCCCGGGTGGCGGGGAGCTGTTTTTT	CASSLGPGGGELFF
TRBV6-6	NA	TRBJ2-4	NA	TGTGCCAGCAGTTTGAGTGGTTGGGCCAAAAACATTCAGTACTTC	CASSLSGWAKNIQYF
TRBV11-3	NA	TRBJ2-1	NA	TGTGCCAGCAGCTTGCGGGACGGCTCCTACAATGAGCAGTTCTTC	CASSLRDGSYNEQFF
TRBV5-1	NA	TRBJ1-1	TRBD1	TGCGCCAGCAGCTGGACAGGGGTTAGGGACACTGAAGCTTTCTTT	CASSWTGVRDTEAFF
TRBV4-1	few	TRBJ1-2	NA	TGCGCCAGCAGCCAAGATCCGGGGGGGGATGGCTACACCTTC	CASSQDPGGDGYTF
TRBV7-3	NA	TRBJ1-3	NA	TGTGCCAGCAGCTTAGGGTTAGGGGGCTCTGGAAACACCATATATTTT	CASSLGLGGSGNTIYF
TRBV3-1/TRBV3-2	once	TRBJ1-5	NA	TGTGCCAGCAGCCAAGATGCCCGGAGCAATCAGCCCCAGCATTTT	CASSQDARSNQPQHF
TRBV7-8	NA	TRBJ2-5	NA	TGTGCCAGCAGCCTAAGGAGGGGTACGATAAACCAAGAGACCCAGTACTTC	CASSLRRGTINQETQYF
TRBV10-2	NA	TRBJ2-7	NA	TGCGCCAGCAGTGCGACTTCCCCGGGGGAGCAGTACTTC	CASSATSPGEQYF
TRBV6-1	NA	TRBJ2-5	NA	TGTGCCAGCAGTGACCCGGGACACAAAGAGACCCAGTACTTC	CASSDPGHKETQYF
TRBV5-4	NA	TRBJ2-7	TRBD2	TGTGCCAGCAGCTTGGTTGAGGGGATCCGGGGGGACGAGCAGTACTTC	CASSLVEGIRGDEQYF
TRBV20-1	NA	TRBJ2-5	NA	TGCAGTGCTAGTGCAGGGGGGACCCAAGAGACCCAGTACTTC	CSASAGGTQETQYF
TRBV10-3	NA	TRBJ2-7	TRBD2	TGTGCCATCAGTGACAAACCTAGCGGGTTCTACGAGCAGTACTTC	CAISDKPSGFYEQYF
TRBV13	once	TRBJ2-3	NA	TGTGCCAGCAGCCCAGCCCCCTCTAGCGAGAGATTCACAGATACGCAGTATTTT	CASSPAPSSERFTDTQYF
TRBV21-1	NA	TRBJ2-1	NA	TGTGCCAGCAGCAAAGCCGGGACTAGCGGGTCCCTGCCCAATGAGCAGTTCTTC	CASSKAGTSGSLPNEQFF
TRBV11-2	few	TRBJ1-3	TRBD1	TGTGCCAGCAGCTACAATGCAGGGGGCGCTTATGGAAACACCATATATTTT	CASSYNAGGAYGNTIYF
TRBV9	NA	TRBJ2-7	TRBD1	TGTGCCAGCACCTTAGGGGACAGCCCCAAGGTGCAGTACTTC	CASTLGDSPKVQYF
TRBV27	NA	TRBJ1-4	NA	TGTGCCAGCAGTTTGACAGGACTTATCTTTGAAAAACTGTTTTTT	CASSLTGLIFEKLFF
TRBV5-1	NA	TRBJ2-7	NA	TGCGCCAGCAGCTTGGGCGGGACTTTGGGCGGCCACGAGCAGTACTTC	CASSLGGTLGGHEQYF
TRBV24-1	NA	TRBJ2-7	TRBD2	TGTGCCACCAGTGATTTGACTAGCGGGGGCTACGAGCAGTACTTC	CATSDLTSGGYEQYF
TRBV6-5	NA	TRBJ1-2	NA	TGTGCCAGCACTACGGTGGGGCCGATCTATGGCTACACCTTC	CASTTVGPIYGYTF
TRBV28	NA	TRBJ2-7	TRBD1	TGTGCCAGCAGTTCCGGGACAGGGGGTCTCGAGCAGTACTTC	CASSSGTGGLEQYF
TRBV28	NA	TRBJ1-3	NA	TGTGCCAGCAGTTGGGGGGTCGGAAACACCATATATTTT	CASSWGVGNTIYF
TRBV1	NA	TRBJ2-1	NA	TGCACCAGCAGCCAAGATCCGTGGGCGGGGTTCTCCTACAATGAGCAGTTCTTC	CTSSQDPWAGFSYNEQFF
TRBV7-3	NA	TRBJ2-1	NA	TGTGCCAGCAGCGACATGGGACTTGGCAATGAGCAGTTCTTC	CASSDMGLGNEQFF
TRBV18	few	TRBJ2-7	NA	TGTGCCAGCTCACCGGGATGGACAGTCTCCTACGAGCAGTACTTC	CASSPGWTVSYEQYF
TRBV5-1	once	TRBJ1-2	NA	TGCGCCAGCAGCTTGGCCAGGGACTATGGCTACACCTTC	CASSLARDYGYTF